One sample yielded the 5 T cell receptor beta chains listed below, sequenced in a study of beta chain bispecific antibodies for T cell cancers. Study outcomes and limitations: The leukemia cells, rather than normal T cells, gave most of the targeted TRBV signal.

Blood mononuclear cells were expanded for 3 days using either OKT3 anti-CD3 antibody or CD3/CD28 beads. Their antigen targets remain unknown. MiXCR, run by TCRdb on the 5' RACE reads, gives a single entry per CDR3 protein. The data hold 20,000 to 25,000 distinct CDR3 sequences, with approximately 2.4% observed a single time. The source material was healthy donor T cells cultured with leukemia cells. The receptors stem from a human donor in good health. Some clones in this sample may be carry-over from other donors' samples.

The table lists this clonotype with a count of one. V and J are TRBV27 and TRBJ1-5; D is possibly TRBD1 (5 bases). The CDR3 is 13 residues long. Between the trimmed V and J ends, which lost 5 bases and 6 bases, there was a span of 11 bases. Germline V lookup: CDR1 MNHEY, CDR2 SMNVEV (reference sequence). CDR3: CASSGTGGQPQHF. The CDR3 DNA sequence: TGTGCCAGCAGTGGTACGGGGGGTCAGCCCCAGCATTTT.

The chain couples TRBV7-6 to TRBJ1-3; D call uncertain. Per the germline V gene, CDR1 is SGHVS and CDR2 is FNYEAQ. The germline V and J ends were trimmed by 5 bases and 0 bases, with 14 bases remaining between them. This CDR3 is built from 16 residues. In DNA form, the CDR3 reads TGTGCCAGCAGCCCGACAAGACCCTACTCTGGAAACACCATATATTTT. Translating it yields CASSPTRPYSGNTIYF.

This clonotype was seen many times. V gene TRBV12-3 or TRBV12-4 combines with J gene TRBJ1-1; 11 bases are shared with TRBD1. J was trimmed by 7 bases and V by 5 bases; bases with no gene match: 9. This CDR3 is 15 amino acids long. CDR3 sequence (DNA): TGTGCCAGCAGTCCGTTGGACAGGGGGCTTAATGAAGCTTTCTTT. Translation gives CASSPLDRGLNEAFF.

This clonotype was picked up many times. V and J are TRBV12-3 or TRBV12-4 and TRBJ2-2, with TRBD1 matching over 7 bases. The CDR3 runs 13 residues. The ends lost 3 bases at V and 8 bases at J; junction bases unmatched: 3. CDR3: CASSLTGSGELFF. The CDR3 nucleotides read TGTGCCAGCAGTTTGACAGGGAGTGGGGAGCTGTTTTTT.

This clonotype is categorized as medium-sized. The chain links TRBV14 to TRBJ2-1; the D is unclear. V was shortened by 7 bases and J by 2 bases, with 15 bases between the two germline ends. Germline V CDR1 and CDR2: SGHDN, FVKESK. The CDR3 length is 15 residues. In nucleotides, the CDR3 is TGTGCCAGCACCGCCCGGTCCGGAACCTACAATGAGCAGTTCTTC. Encoded protein: CASTARSGTYNEQFF. The full variable domain, completed using reference TRBV14 and TRBJ2-1, is EAGVTQFPSHSVIEKGQTVTLRCDPISGHDNLYWYRRVMGKEIKFLLHFVKESKQDESGMPNNRFLAERTGGTYSTLKVQPAELEDSGVYFCASTARSGTYNEQFFGPGTRLTVL.